These T cell receptor beta chains were read from a single sample in a study of blood T cell repertoires in COVID-19. Sequencing was performed with immunoSEQ multiplex PCR; in TCRdb, only in-frame clones are kept and a portion is missing. Of 90,000 to 100,000 clones listed, approximately 89% were seen once; the top ten hold approximately 10%. Sequenced sample: peripheral blood. These receptors all come from a man aged 45-60 years with acute or convalescent COVID-19. Both conserved end residues are part of each CDR3. The order of the fields is CDR3 length, J gene, clone size, D gene, V gene, CDR3 DNA, CDR3 protein. A D gene is named only where the DNA matches it firmly. Size values are once, few and many counts, or a class for expanded clones, and some rows have none.

len: 14
j_gene: TRBJ2-7
abundance: -
d_gene: -
v_gene: TRBV11-2
CDR3nt: TGTGCCAGCAGCCGTCCCCGGGAAACCTACGAGCAGTACTTC
CDR3aa: CASSRPRETYEQYF

len: 14
j_gene: TRBJ1-1
abundance: -
d_gene: -
v_gene: TRBV11-3
CDR3nt: TGTGCCAGCAGCCCACGCAGGGGTAACACTGAAGCTTTCTTT
CDR3aa: CASSPRRGNTEAFF

len: 15
j_gene: TRBJ2-1
abundance: -
d_gene: -
v_gene: TRBV9
CDR3nt: TGTGCCAGCAGCGTAGAGGCAGGGGGGTACAATGAGCAGTTCTTC
CDR3aa: CASSVEAGGYNEQFF

len: 17
j_gene: TRBJ2-1
abundance: -
d_gene: TRBD2
v_gene: TRBV9
CDR3nt: TGTGCCAGCAGCGTAGCTAGCGGGAGGCCTCCGGGGAATGAGCAGTTCTTC
CDR3aa: CASSVASGRPPGNEQFF

len: 13
j_gene: TRBJ1-1
abundance: -
d_gene: -
v_gene: TRBV6-6
CDR3nt: TGTGCCAGCAGGCCTCAGGGGCTCACTGAAGCTTTCTTT
CDR3aa: CASRPQGLTEAFF

len: 13
j_gene: TRBJ1-1
abundance: few
d_gene: -
v_gene: TRBV2
CDR3nt: TGTGCCAGCAGTGAGCGGACTCTACCGGGAGCTTTCTTT
CDR3aa: CASSERTLPGAFF

len: 14
j_gene: TRBJ2-3
abundance: -
d_gene: TRBD2
v_gene: TRBV27
CDR3nt: TGTGCCAGCAGTTTTGGGAGCGCGGGAGACACGCAGTATTTT
CDR3aa: CASSFGSAGDTQYF

len: 14
j_gene: TRBJ1-1
abundance: -
d_gene: -
v_gene: TRBV18
CDR3nt: TGTGCCAGCTCACCACCGAGCAGGTCCCGTGAAGCTTTCTTT
CDR3aa: CASSPPSRSREAFF

len: 14
j_gene: TRBJ2-3
abundance: -
d_gene: TRBD2
v_gene: TRBV6-5
CDR3nt: TGTGCCAGCATAGGAGCGGGAGGCACAGATACGCAGTATTTT
CDR3aa: CASIGAGGTDTQYF

len: 12
j_gene: TRBJ2-7
abundance: -
d_gene: TRBD1
v_gene: TRBV5-6
CDR3nt: TGTGCCAGCAGCTTGGGGACAGGCCGGCGGTACTTC
CDR3aa: CASSLGTGRRYF

len: 13
j_gene: TRBJ2-3
abundance: -
d_gene: -
v_gene: TRBV5-1
CDR3nt: TGCGCCAGCAGTCCTGGGGCGGCAGATACGCAGTATTTT
CDR3aa: CASSPGAADTQYF

len: 15
j_gene: TRBJ2-7
abundance: -
d_gene: TRBD2
v_gene: TRBV6-5
CDR3nt: TGTGCCAGCAGTTACCTAGCGGGAGGGCCTTACGAGCAGTACTTC
CDR3aa: CASSYLAGGPYEQYF

len: 14
j_gene: TRBJ1-2
abundance: -
d_gene: -
v_gene: TRBV5-1
CDR3nt: TGCGCCAGCAGCCGAACAGACCCCAACTATGGCTACACCTTC
CDR3aa: CASSRTDPNYGYTF

len: 13
j_gene: TRBJ1-1
abundance: few
d_gene: TRBD1
v_gene: TRBV6-5
CDR3nt: TGTGCCAGCAGTCGTGGGACAGGTAATGAAGCTTTCTTT
CDR3aa: CASSRGTGNEAFF

len: 14
j_gene: TRBJ1-3
abundance: -
d_gene: -
v_gene: TRBV3-1/TRBV3-2
CDR3nt: TGTGCCAGCAGCCGGGGCCTCTCTGGAAACACCATATATTTT
CDR3aa: CASSRGLSGNTIYF

len: 17
j_gene: TRBJ2-7
abundance: -
d_gene: TRBD1
v_gene: TRBV11-2
CDR3nt: TGTGCCAGCAGCTTAAGCGTGGGACAGGGGCAAACCTACGAGCAGTACTTC
CDR3aa: CASSLSVGQGQTYEQYF

len: 18
j_gene: TRBJ2-2
abundance: few
d_gene: TRBD2
v_gene: TRBV27
CDR3nt: TGTGCCAGCAGTTTCCGTTCTAGCGGGAGGGCCCCGGGCGGGGAGCTGTTTTTT
CDR3aa: CASSFRSSGRAPGGELFF

len: 14
j_gene: TRBJ1-2
abundance: -
d_gene: -
v_gene: TRBV19
CDR3nt: TGTGCCAGTAGTATAAGAGGAGTTCCCTATGGCTACACCTTC
CDR3aa: CASSIRGVPYGYTF

len: 17
j_gene: TRBJ1-6
abundance: -
d_gene: TRBD1
v_gene: TRBV5-1
CDR3nt: TGCGCCAGCAGCTGGGACAGTCCCAGCTCCTATAATTCACCCCTCCACTTT
CDR3aa: CASSWDSPSSYNSPLHF

len: 16
j_gene: TRBJ1-5
abundance: -
d_gene: TRBD1
v_gene: TRBV10-2
CDR3nt: TGCGCCAGCAGATCCGGGACAGCGTATAGCAATCAGCCCCAGCATTTT
CDR3aa: CASRSGTAYSNQPQHF

len: 15
j_gene: TRBJ2-7
abundance: -
d_gene: TRBD2
v_gene: TRBV3-1/TRBV3-2
CDR3nt: TGTGCCAGCAGCCTCAGACTAGCGGGAGTGGGGGAGCAGTACTTC
CDR3aa: CASSLRLAGVGEQYF

len: 16
j_gene: TRBJ2-2
abundance: -
d_gene: TRBD2
v_gene: TRBV19
CDR3nt: TGTGCCAGTAATGGCCTCTCTAGCGGGAGAGTCGGGGAGCTGTTTTTT
CDR3aa: CASNGLSSGRVGELFF

len: 15
j_gene: TRBJ2-7
abundance: -
d_gene: -
v_gene: TRBV4-1
CDR3nt: TGCGCCAGCAGCCAAGATAAGGACAGTTCCTACGAGCAGTACTTC
CDR3aa: CASSQDKDSSYEQYF

len: 13
j_gene: TRBJ1-4
abundance: -
d_gene: TRBD1
v_gene: TRBV19
CDR3nt: TGTGCCAGTAGCAGGACAGGGACGGAAAAACTGTTTTTT
CDR3aa: CASSRTGTEKLFF

len: 20
j_gene: TRBJ2-3
abundance: -
d_gene: TRBD2
v_gene: TRBV20-1
CDR3nt: TGCAGTGCTAGTGAGCCCCTTGGTTTGGGACTAGCGGGAGGGCAAGATACGCAGTATTTT
CDR3aa: CSASEPLGLGLAGGQDTQYF

len: 17
j_gene: TRBJ1-4
abundance: -
d_gene: -
v_gene: TRBV19
CDR3nt: TGTGCCAGTAGTACCTCCCGGGGCGGGAATAGCCGTGAAAAACTGTTTTTT
CDR3aa: CASSTSRGGNSREKLFF

len: 13
j_gene: TRBJ1-1
abundance: -
d_gene: -
v_gene: TRBV11-2
CDR3nt: TGTGCCAGCAGCTTCCTGGGGGGGGCTGAAGCTTTCTTT
CDR3aa: CASSFLGGAEAFF

len: 14
j_gene: TRBJ1-5
abundance: -
d_gene: TRBD1
v_gene: TRBV24-1
CDR3nt: TGTGCCACCAGTGATGGGACAGTCAATCAGCCCCAGCATTTT
CDR3aa: CATSDGTVNQPQHF

len: 15
j_gene: TRBJ2-5
abundance: -
d_gene: -
v_gene: TRBV11-2
CDR3nt: TGTGCCAGCAGTTTACCAGGGTTGTACCAAGAGACCCAGTACTTC
CDR3aa: CASSLPGLYQETQYF

len: 14
j_gene: TRBJ2-7
abundance: -
d_gene: -
v_gene: TRBV6-5
CDR3nt: TGTGCCAGCAGTTACCCGGGGACTTCCTACGAGCAGTACTTC
CDR3aa: CASSYPGTSYEQYF

len: 14
j_gene: TRBJ1-6
abundance: -
d_gene: -
v_gene: TRBV6-4
CDR3nt: TGTGCCAGCAGGCAGGGGTTGGACAATTCACCCCTCCACTTT
CDR3aa: CASRQGLDNSPLHF

len: 13
j_gene: TRBJ1-6
abundance: -
d_gene: -
v_gene: TRBV15
CDR3nt: TGTGCCACCAGCAGAGAGGCTCGTTCACCCCTCCACTTT
CDR3aa: CATSREARSPLHF

len: 15
j_gene: TRBJ2-3
abundance: -
d_gene: -
v_gene: TRBV28
CDR3nt: TGTGCCAGCAGTCGTAGACTAGTCCGCACAGATACGCAGTATTTT
CDR3aa: CASSRRLVRTDTQYF

len: 16
j_gene: TRBJ2-1
abundance: -
d_gene: TRBD2
v_gene: TRBV11-3
CDR3nt: TGTGCCAGCAGCCGGGGACTAGCGGGAGGGCTAAATGAGCAGTTCTTC
CDR3aa: CASSRGLAGGLNEQFF

len: 13
j_gene: TRBJ2-1
abundance: -
d_gene: TRBD1
v_gene: TRBV6-5
CDR3nt: TGTGCCAGCGACAGGGGGACCTACAATGAGCAGTTCTTC
CDR3aa: CASDRGTYNEQFF

len: 15
j_gene: TRBJ2-1
abundance: -
d_gene: -
v_gene: TRBV5-4
CDR3nt: TGTGCCAGCAGCTTACCACAGGGCTCCTACAATGAGCAGTTCTTC
CDR3aa: CASSLPQGSYNEQFF

len: 14
j_gene: TRBJ2-1
abundance: once
d_gene: -
v_gene: TRBV29-1
CDR3nt: TGCAGCGTTGAACGTGGGAGCTCCTACAATGAGCAGTTCTTC
CDR3aa: CSVERGSSYNEQFF

len: 12
j_gene: TRBJ1-5
abundance: -
d_gene: TRBD1
v_gene: TRBV29-1
CDR3nt: TGCAGCGCGGGACAGGGCAATCAGCCCCAGCATTTT
CDR3aa: CSAGQGNQPQHF

len: 17
j_gene: TRBJ2-5
abundance: few
d_gene: TRBD1
v_gene: TRBV7-9
CDR3nt: TGTGCCAGCAGCTCCCTTTCCGGGACAGGGGACCAAGAGACCCAGTACTTC
CDR3aa: CASSSLSGTGDQETQYF

len: 15
j_gene: TRBJ2-1
abundance: -
d_gene: TRBD1
v_gene: TRBV6-5
CDR3nt: TGTGCCAGCAGTTACTCGCAGGGGGAAAACAATGAGCAGTTCTTC
CDR3aa: CASSYSQGENNEQFF

len: 15
j_gene: TRBJ1-5
abundance: -
d_gene: -
v_gene: TRBV27
CDR3nt: TGTGCCAGCAGTTTCAAGAGACAGCAGAATCAGCCCCAGCATTTT
CDR3aa: CASSFKRQQNQPQHF

len: 15
j_gene: TRBJ1-4
abundance: -
d_gene: -
v_gene: TRBV25-1
CDR3nt: TGTGCCAGCAGTGAATATAAGGGGGATAGTGAAAAACTGTTTTTT
CDR3aa: CASSEYKGDSEKLFF

len: 16
j_gene: TRBJ1-5
abundance: -
d_gene: TRBD1
v_gene: TRBV5-6
CDR3nt: TGTGCCAGCAGCTTAACGACAGGGGCTAGCAATCAGCCCCAGCATTTT
CDR3aa: CASSLTTGASNQPQHF